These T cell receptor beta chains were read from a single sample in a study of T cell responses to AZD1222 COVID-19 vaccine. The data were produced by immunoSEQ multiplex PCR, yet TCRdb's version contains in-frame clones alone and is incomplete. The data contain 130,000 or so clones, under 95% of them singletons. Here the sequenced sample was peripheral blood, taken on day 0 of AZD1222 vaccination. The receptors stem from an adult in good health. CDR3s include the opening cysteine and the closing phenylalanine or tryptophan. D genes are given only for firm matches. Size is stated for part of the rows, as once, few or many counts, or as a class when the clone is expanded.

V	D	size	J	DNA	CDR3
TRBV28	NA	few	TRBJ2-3	TGTGCCAGCAGTTTTGCCAAGGCCCTAGATACGCAGTATTTT	CASSFAKALDTQYF
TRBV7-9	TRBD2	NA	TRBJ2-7	TGTGCCAGCAGCTTATCCAGCGGGATCCACGAGCAGTACTTC	CASSLSSGIHEQYF
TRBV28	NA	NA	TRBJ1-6	TGTGCCAGCAGTTTAGAGGGCAGAAATTCACCCCTCCACTTT	CASSLEGRNSPLHF
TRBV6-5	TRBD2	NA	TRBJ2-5	TGTGCCAGCAGGGGACTAGCTGGCGAGACCCAGTACTTC	CASRGLAGETQYF
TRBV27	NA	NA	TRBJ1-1	TGTGCCAGCAGTCCCCGCCCTGCCAACACTGAAGCTTTCTTT	CASSPRPANTEAFF
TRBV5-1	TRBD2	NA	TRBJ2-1	TGCGCCAGCAGCCCGGGACTAGCGGATGAGCAGTTCTTC	CASSPGLADEQFF
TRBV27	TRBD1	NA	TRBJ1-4	TGTGCCAGCAGCCCCGGGACAGGGAGTGCAACTAATGAAAAACTGTTTTTT	CASSPGTGSATNEKLFF
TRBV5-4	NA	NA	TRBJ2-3	TGTGCCAGCAGCCGCACTAGCAGCACAGATACGCAGTATTTT	CASSRTSSTDTQYF
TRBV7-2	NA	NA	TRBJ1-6	TGTGCCAGCAGCTTCAGGGCTGGGGATTCACCCCTCCACTTT	CASSFRAGDSPLHF
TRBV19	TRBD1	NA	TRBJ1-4	TGTGCCTCCGGGACAGGGGACAGGTTCGGTGAAAAACTGTTTTTT	CASGTGDRFGEKLFF
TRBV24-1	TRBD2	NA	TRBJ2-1	TGTGCCACCAGTGATTTGACGACTAGCGGGAGAGTATTGGGGGCGGATGAGCAGTTCTTC	CATSDLTTSGRVLGADEQFF